The rows below give T cell receptor beta chains drawn from one sample of a study of T cell changes during pregnancy in multiple sclerosis. Clones were read by immunoSEQ multiplex PCR, and TCRdb kept only the in-frame ones, dropping some. The sample contains around 71,000 clones, around nine tenths of which appear only once. Material: peripheral blood, obtained in the third trimester of pregnancy. The receptors were gathered from a female donor with multiple sclerosis, enrolled in a pregnancy study. Each CDR3 is given with its conserved first and last residue. D genes are given only for firm matches. A clone size is listed for some rows: how often the clone was seen (once, few, many), or a class if it is expanded.

j_call	d_call	v_call	clone_size	cdr3_aa	cdr3_nt
TRBJ1-2	.	TRBV28	.	CASSEPQVNYGYTF	TGTGCCAGCAGTGAGCCCCAGGTTAACTATGGCTACACCTTC
TRBJ2-5	.	TRBV7-9	.	CASSPEQGIIGETQYF	TGTGCCAGCAGCCCGGAACAGGGTATCATTGGAGAGACCCAGTACTTC
TRBJ2-3	.	TRBV7-8	.	CASSCRQVGTDTQYF	TGTGCCAGCAGTTGCCGCCAGGTCGGCACAGATACGCAGTATTTT
TRBJ1-2	.	TRBV7-2	few	CASSLSHSQGYTF	TGTGCCAGCAGCCTAAGTCATTCCCAAGGCTACACCTTC
TRBJ2-7	TRBD1	TRBV5-1	.	CASSLAQGALYEQYF	TGCGCCAGCAGCTTGGCTCAGGGGGCTCTCTACGAGCAGTACTTC
TRBJ2-3	TRBD2	TRBV7-9	.	CASSAGTSGYTDTQYF	TGTGCCAGCAGCGCGGGGACTAGCGGATACACAGATACGCAGTATTTT
TRBJ2-7	.	TRBV2	.	CASTLEAPGYEQYF	TGTGCCAGCACCCTAGAGGCCCCGGGCTACGAGCAGTACTTC
TRBJ2-1	TRBD1	TRBV10-2	.	CASMEPGTGTYNEQFF	TGCGCCAGCATGGAGCCCGGGACAGGTACCTACAATGAGCAGTTCTTC
TRBJ2-3	TRBD2	TRBV9	.	CASSVAAGGPQADTQYF	TGTGCCAGCAGCGTAGCAGCGGGAGGGCCCCAAGCAGATACGCAGTATTTT
TRBJ1-2	.	TRBV2	.	CASSETRDSHYGYTF	TGTGCCAGCAGTGAAACGCGGGACTCCCACTATGGCTACACCTTC
TRBJ1-1	.	TRBV27	.	CASSLRGANTEAFF	TGTGCCAGCAGTTTACGGGGGGCTAACACTGAAGCTTTCTTT
TRBJ2-7	TRBD2	TRBV13	once	CASSLPLPGLAGVGEQYF	TGTGCCAGCAGCTTACCTTTACCGGGACTAGCGGGAGTTGGCGAGCAGTACTTC
TRBJ2-1	TRBD1	TRBV5-1	.	CASSPGTGGNEQFF	TGCGCCAGCAGCCCCGGGACAGGGGGAAATGAGCAGTTCTTC
TRBJ1-5	TRBD1	TRBV7-9	.	CASSLDRASNQPQHF	TGTGCCAGCAGCCTAGACAGGGCTAGCAATCAGCCCCAGCATTTT
TRBJ2-7	TRBD2	TRBV28	.	CASTVAWEGRYEQYF	TGTGCCAGCACCGTGGCGTGGGAGGGCCGCTACGAGCAGTACTTC
TRBJ1-3	.	TRBV9	.	CASSYGGLSGNTIYF	TGTGCCAGCAGCTACGGGGGTCTCTCTGGAAACACCATATATTTT
TRBJ2-5	.	TRBV7-5	.	CARRAGPEEETQYF	TGTGCCAGAAGAGCAGGTCCTGAAGAGGAGACCCAGTACTTC
TRBJ1-1	.	TRBV6-5	.	CASSYQGKTEAFF	TGTGCCAGCAGTTATCAGGGTAAGACTGAAGCTTTCTTT
TRBJ1-1	TRBD1	TRBV5-6	.	CASSRGTVNTEAFF	TGTGCCAGCAGCCGCGGGACAGTAAACACTGAAGCTTTCTTT
TRBJ2-1	.	TRBV27	.	CASSRSGSGSYNEQFF	TGTGCCAGCAGCCGGTCGGGGAGCGGGTCCTACAATGAGCAGTTCTTC
TRBJ1-1	.	TRBV18	.	CASSPGDRLNTEAFF	TGTGCCAGCTCACCAGGCGACAGGTTGAACACTGAAGCTTTCTTT
TRBJ1-1	.	TRBV5-1	.	CASRISLNTEAFF	TGCGCCAGCAGAATCTCTCTGAACACTGAAGCTTTCTTT
TRBJ2-3	TRBD2	TRBV4-3	.	CASTKGGVTGGPLVLADTQYF	TGCGCCAGCACGAAAGGGGGGGTCACGGGAGGGCCTTTAGTCCTCGCAGATACGCAGTATTTT
TRBJ2-2	.	TRBV19	.	CASSIPDYDTGELFF	TGTGCCAGTAGTATTCCAGATTATGACACCGGGGAGCTGTTTTTT
TRBJ1-1	.	TRBV5-4	.	CASSFLETEAFF	TGTGCCAGCAGCTTTCTTGAGACTGAAGCTTTCTTT
TRBJ1-4	TRBD1	TRBV2	.	CARMDRGQEKLFF	TGTGCCAGGATGGACAGGGGCCAGGAAAAACTGTTTTTT
TRBJ1-2	.	TRBV28	.	CASSLVGPDYGHTF	TGTGCCAGCAGTTTAGTAGGGCCCGACTATGGCCACACCTTC
TRBJ2-1	TRBD2	TRBV2	once	CASGRQGLAGVDEQFF	TGTGCCAGCGGACGCCAGGGACTAGCGGGAGTCGATGAGCAGTTCTTC
TRBJ2-3	.	TRBV7-9	.	CASSPGTDTQYF	TGTGCCAGCAGCCCGGGTACAGATACGCAGTATTTT
TRBJ2-5	.	TRBV28	.	CASSSSQMDTGSGETQYF	TGTGCCAGCAGTTCCTCCCAAATGGACACAGGGTCGGGAGAGACCCAGTACTTC
TRBJ2-2	.	TRBV27	few	CASSSHTGELFF	TGTGCCAGCAGTTCTCACACCGGGGAGCTGTTTTTT
TRBJ2-3	TRBD2	TRBV10-3	.	CAISGGLAGVTDTQYF	TGTGCCATCAGTGGGGGACTAGCGGGTGTCACAGATACGCAGTATTTT
TRBJ2-7	.	TRBV13	once	CASRERVSYEQYF	TGTGCCAGCAGGGAGCGGGTATCCTACGAGCAGTACTTC
TRBJ2-7	TRBD2	TRBV5-1	.	CASSLAGNYEQYF	TGCGCCAGCAGCTTAGCGGGAAATTACGAGCAGTACTTC
TRBJ2-3	.	TRBV27	.	CASGRYMGTDTQYF	TGTGCCAGCGGGAGATATATGGGAACAGATACGCAGTATTTT
TRBJ2-5	.	TRBV18	.	CASSPGLAGETQYF	TGTGCCAGCTCACCGGGACTGGCGGGAGAGACCCAGTACTTC
TRBJ2-6	.	TRBV27	.	CASSLTVSGANVLTF	TGTGCCAGCAGTTTAACTGTCTCTGGGGCCAACGTCCTGACTTTC
TRBJ2-7	TRBD2	TRBV28	.	CASSLIPSSGASYEQYF	TGTGCCAGCAGTTTAATCCCCTCTAGCGGGGCGTCCTACGAGCAGTACTTC
TRBJ2-2	TRBD1	TRBV19	.	CASSLRGLWNTGELFF	TGTGCCAGTAGTCTCAGGGGGCTATGGAACACCGGGGAGCTGTTTTTT
TRBJ2-6	.	TRBV6-6	.	CASRGPGDVNVLTF	TGTGCCAGCAGGGGACCAGGGGATGTCAACGTCCTGACTTTC
TRBJ1-5	.	TRBV28	.	CASSPGGGDQPQHF	TGTGCCAGCAGTCCCGGGGGGGGAGATCAGCCCCAGCATTTT
TRBJ2-3	.	TRBV9	.	CASSPRGYTDTQYF	TGTGCCAGCAGTCCTAGGGGCTACACAGATACGCAGTATTTT
TRBJ1-1	.	TRBV7-9	.	CASSLIPGAGAFF	TGTGCCAGCAGCTTAATCCCAGGGGCTGGTGCTTTCTTT
TRBJ1-3	TRBD1	TRBV7-9	.	CASTLYPTGTGNTIYF	TGTGCCAGCACCCTATATCCGACAGGGACTGGAAACACCATATATTTT
TRBJ2-1	.	TRBV7-9	.	CASSPHRQARGNEQFF	TGTGCCAGCAGCCCTCATAGACAGGCTAGGGGCAATGAGCAGTTCTTC
TRBJ2-5	TRBD2	TRBV5-1	.	CASSPKIIAGGPMETQYF	TGCGCCAGCAGCCCTAAAATAATAGCGGGAGGGCCAATGGAGACCCAGTACTTC